This T cell receptor beta chain was identified during a study of T cells in Graves' hyperthyroidism and ophthalmopathy. Study-wide results and limits: In validation, the model predicted ophthalmopathy. These predictions came a median approximately 5.9 months before onset.

Graves' hyperthyroidism showing no ophthalmopathy progression within 18 months was considered stable. Together with thyroid ultrasound, orbital computed tomography, serum thyroxine and TRAb, clinical symptoms were used for diagnoses. Note on this clonotype: Its cognate antigen is unknown.

V dropped 3 bases and J dropped 8; count of bases not matched to a gene: 7. The length of the CDR3 is 14 residues. In germline, CDR1 is SGHDT, CDR2 YYEEEE. It was RNA transcripts that yielded the amplified TCR beta CDR3 regions. The primer set for the first-round RT-PCR of the TCR CDR3 was HTBI. Using its own MiXCR run on the multiplex PCR reads, TCRdb lists one record per CDR3 protein. The profile covers approximately 410,000 distinct CDR3 sequences, with roughly an eighth appearing a single time and less than 6.5% taken by the ten largest. Material: blood. The origin of this receptor is a woman between 18 and 29 years old with Graves' hyperthyroidism. The V call is TRBV5-6, the J call TRBJ1-2, with 10 bases fitting TRBD1. The CDR3 protein is CASSSTDRGGGYTF. CDR3 in DNA: TGTGCCAGCAGCTCAACGGACAGGGGGGGGGGCTACACCTTC. Variable domain in full (rest from reference TRBV5-6 and TRBJ1-2): DAGVTQSPTHLIKTRGQQVTLRCSPKSGHDTVSWYQQALGQGPQFIFQYYEEEERQRGNFPDRFSGHQFPNYSSELNVNALLLGDSALYLCASSSTDRGGGYTFGSGTRLTVV.